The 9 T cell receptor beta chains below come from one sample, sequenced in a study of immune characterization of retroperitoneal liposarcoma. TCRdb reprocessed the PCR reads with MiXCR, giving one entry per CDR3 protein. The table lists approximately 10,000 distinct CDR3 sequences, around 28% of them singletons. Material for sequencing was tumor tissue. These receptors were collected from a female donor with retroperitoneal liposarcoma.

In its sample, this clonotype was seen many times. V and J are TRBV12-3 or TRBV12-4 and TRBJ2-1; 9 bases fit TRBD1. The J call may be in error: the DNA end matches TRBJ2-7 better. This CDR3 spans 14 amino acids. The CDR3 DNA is TGTGCCAGCAGTTCCCGACAGGGGGTCAATGAGCAGTACTTC. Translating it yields CASSSRQGVNEQYF.

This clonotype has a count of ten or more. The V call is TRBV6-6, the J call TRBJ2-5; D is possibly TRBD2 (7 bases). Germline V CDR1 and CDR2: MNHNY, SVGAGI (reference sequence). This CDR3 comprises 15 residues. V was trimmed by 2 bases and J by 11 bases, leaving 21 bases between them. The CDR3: CASSYTSTGLGEQYF. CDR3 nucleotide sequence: TGTGCCAGCAGTTACACCTCGACAGGACTAGGAGAGCAGTACTTC.

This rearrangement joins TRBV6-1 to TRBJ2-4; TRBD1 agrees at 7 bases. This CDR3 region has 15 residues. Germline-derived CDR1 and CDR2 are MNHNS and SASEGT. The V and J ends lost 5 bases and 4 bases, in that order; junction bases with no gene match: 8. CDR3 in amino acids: CASSSRQGTKNIQYF. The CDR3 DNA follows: TGTGCCAGCAGTTCCAGACAGGGAACTAAAAACATTCAGTACTTC.

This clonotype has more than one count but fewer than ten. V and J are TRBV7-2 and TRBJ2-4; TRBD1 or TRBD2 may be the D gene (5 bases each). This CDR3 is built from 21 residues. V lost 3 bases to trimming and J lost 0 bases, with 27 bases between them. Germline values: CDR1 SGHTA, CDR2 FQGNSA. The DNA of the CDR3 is TGTGCCAGCAGCTTGGCCCCATGGCAGGGAAAGAGGGGTTTAGCCAAAAACATTCAGTACTTC. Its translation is CASSLAPWQGKRGLAKNIQYF.

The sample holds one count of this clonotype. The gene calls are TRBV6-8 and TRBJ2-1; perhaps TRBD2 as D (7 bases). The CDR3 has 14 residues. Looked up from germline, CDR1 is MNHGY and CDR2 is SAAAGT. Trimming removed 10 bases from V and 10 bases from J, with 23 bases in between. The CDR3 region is CATGGTGGSYEQFF. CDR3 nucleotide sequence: TGTGCCACCGGGGGGACGGGGGGCTCCTACGAGCAGTTCTTC.

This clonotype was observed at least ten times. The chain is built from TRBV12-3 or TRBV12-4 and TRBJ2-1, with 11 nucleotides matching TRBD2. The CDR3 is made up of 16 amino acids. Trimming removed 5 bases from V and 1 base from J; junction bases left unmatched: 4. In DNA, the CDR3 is TGTGCCAGCAGTACTCGACTAGCGGGATCCTACAATGAGCAGTTCTTC. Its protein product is CASSTRLAGSYNEQFF.

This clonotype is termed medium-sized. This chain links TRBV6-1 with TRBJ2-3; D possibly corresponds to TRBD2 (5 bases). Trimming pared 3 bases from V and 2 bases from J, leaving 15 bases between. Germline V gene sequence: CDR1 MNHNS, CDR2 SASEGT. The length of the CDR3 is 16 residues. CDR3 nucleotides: TGTGCCAGCAGTGATATAAGGCGGGTGAACACAGATACGCAGTATTTT. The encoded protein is CASSDIRRVNTDTQYF.

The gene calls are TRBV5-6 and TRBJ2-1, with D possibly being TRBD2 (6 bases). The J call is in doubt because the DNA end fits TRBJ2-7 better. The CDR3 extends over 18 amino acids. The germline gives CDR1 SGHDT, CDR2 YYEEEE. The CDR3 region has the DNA TGTGCCAGCACAAGGCCGGGACTTCCGAGTAGCTCCTACAATGAGCAGTACTTC. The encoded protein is CASTRPGLPSSSYNEQYF.

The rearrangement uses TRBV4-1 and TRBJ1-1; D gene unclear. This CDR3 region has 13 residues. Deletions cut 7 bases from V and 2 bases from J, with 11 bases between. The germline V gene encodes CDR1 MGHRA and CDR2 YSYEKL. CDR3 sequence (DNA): TGCGCCAGCAACCTTGCTGTTAACACTGAAGCTTTCTTT. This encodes CASNLAVNTEAFF.